The following is a TCR beta chain sequence with its context. Its recognized antigen is unknown. The record has no base qualities; no much larger clone is one base away. Each collaborating institution followed its own protocols to collect whole blood in K2EDTA tubes. For TCRbeta analysis, collaborators shipped samples in one of three forms: frozen whole blood, isolated PBMCs, or DNA extracted from either of those sample types. These data belong to a study of blood T cell repertoires in COVID-19 (dated by TCRdb to the early 2020s). Looking at the study overall: Collaborator samples came from the United States, Italy and Spain and covered acute and convalescent phases of COVID-19. The repertoires were released in a freely available public database meant as a resource for research on the immune response to SARS-CoV-2. HLA class I and class II types, where available, came from metadata supplied by the sample provider rather than from assay-based typing. The prospective study material was composed of cDNA or gDNA derived from T cells, B-cell-depleted T cells, or PBMCs. Subjects who had been exposed to COVID-19, were actively infected with it, or had recovered from it provided the deeply sampled blood TCRbeta repertoires that made up the dataset. The sample metadata nearly always contained a de-identified subject ID, COVID-19 status, age in years and sex. The samples were drawn from the first 160 participants of the ongoing ImmuneRACE study and from 1,254 subjects provided by 6 global collaborators. Paper-wide results and their limitations: The amount of clinical and demographic metadata varied by source and participant and was provided uncurated.

TCRbeta CDR3 regions were amplified from genomic DNA using the immunoSEQ Assay, a bias-controlled multiplex PCR. As for the original processing: Within the assay, amplification of reference gene primers was used to estimate how many nucleated cells each sample contained. To quantify the absolute abundance of each unique TCRbeta CDR3 rearrangement, sequence reads were collapsed and filtered. Productive Simpson clonality was computed per sample as the square root of Simpson's diversity index over productive rearrangements. Drawn from immuneACCESS, this table holds only the in-frame rearrangements with V and J called that TCRdb kept. Clones are partly lost; checked studies trace under half to an unresolved V gene and leave the rest unexplained. D and trimming were read from the DNA, whereas the V and J calls and clone size are those reported in that table. The sample records around 270,000 clones, approximately 90% of which are singletons. Approximately 4.2% of the sample is held by the ten biggest clonotypes.

The origin of this receptor is a man in his forties with acute or convalescent COVID-19. The specimen sequenced was peripheral blood.

The CDR3: CAISGTGGSYEQYF. The nucleotide sequence is TGTGCCATCAGCGGGACAGGGGGTTCCTACGAGCAGTACTTC. Here the chain combines TRBV10-3 and TRBJ2-7, with 11 bases in between that match TRBD1. The germline V and J ends show losses of 6 bases and 1 base respectively, and no gene match explains 2 bases of the junction. The germline V gene encodes CDR1 ENHRY and CDR2 SYGVKD. From cysteine to phenylalanine, the CDR3 is 14 amino acids long. Only CDR3 DNA remains: 42 bases, in frame from the first base.